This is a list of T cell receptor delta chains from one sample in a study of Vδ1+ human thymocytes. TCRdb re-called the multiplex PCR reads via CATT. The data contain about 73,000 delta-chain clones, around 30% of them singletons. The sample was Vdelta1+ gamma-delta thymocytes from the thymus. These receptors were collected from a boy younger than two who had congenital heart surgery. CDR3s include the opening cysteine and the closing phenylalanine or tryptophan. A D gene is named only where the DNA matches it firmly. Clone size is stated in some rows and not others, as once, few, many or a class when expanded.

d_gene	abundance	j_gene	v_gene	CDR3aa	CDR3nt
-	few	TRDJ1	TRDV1	CALGDLVPTDKLIF	TGTGCTCTTGGGGATCTCGTACCGACCGATAAACTCATCTTT
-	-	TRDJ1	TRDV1	CALGERRGLTDKLIF	TGTGCTCTTGGGGAACGGAGGGGATTAACCGATAAACTCATCTTT
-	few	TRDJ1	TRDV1	CALGAELKYTDKLIF	TGTGCTCTTGGGGCCGAACTCAAGTACACCGATAAACTCATCTTT
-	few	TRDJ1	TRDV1	CALGELSPDSYTDKLIF	TGTGCTCTTGGGGAATTGAGTCCCGATTCCTACACCGATAAACTCATCTTT
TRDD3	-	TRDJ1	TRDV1	CALGEHVPTHWGIPGTDKLIF	TGTGCTCTTGGGGAACATGTTCCTACCCACTGGGGGATACCGGGAACCGATAAACTCATCTTT
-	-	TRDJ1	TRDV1	CALGPSYGYWGNHKLIF	TGTGCTCTTGGCCCTTCCTACGGATACTGGGGGAATCATAAACTCATCTTT
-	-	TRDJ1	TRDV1	CALGAGGGGFTDKLIF	TGTGCTCTTGGAGCTGGAGGTGGGGGGTTCACCGATAAACTCATCTTT
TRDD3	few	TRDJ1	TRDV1	CALGDLTGADKLIF	TGTGCTCTTGGGGACCTTACTGGGGCCGATAAACTCATCTTT
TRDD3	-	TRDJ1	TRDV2	CACDTCYTHWGILRTDKLIF	TGTGCCTGTGACACCTGCTATACGCACTGGGGGATACTGAGGACCGATAAACTCATCTTT
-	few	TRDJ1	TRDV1	CALGESAERTWTVPPDKLIF	TGTGCTCTTGGGGAAAGCGCGGAACGCACCTGGACCGTACCCCCCGATAAACTCATCTTT
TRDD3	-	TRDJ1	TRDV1	CALGELFPTGGCTDKLIF	TGTGCTCTTGGGGAACTCTTCCCTACTGGGGGATGCACCGATAAACTCATCTTT
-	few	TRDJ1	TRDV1	CALGEFGPAWRTDKLIF	TGTGCTCTTGGGGAATTCGGTCCAGCCTGGCGCACCGATAAACTCATCTTT
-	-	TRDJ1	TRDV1	CALGVGPTVTDPYTDKLIF	TGTGCTCTTGGGGTGGGTCCTACGGTCACTGACCCCTACACCGATAAACTCATCTTT
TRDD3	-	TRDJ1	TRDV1	CALGELQYWGLPPQYTDKLIF	TGTGCTCTTGGGGAACTTCAGTACTGGGGGTTACCTCCCCAGTACACCGATAAACTCATCTTT
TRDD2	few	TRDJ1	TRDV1	CALGVPPSYYPEGFPHKLIF	TGTGCTCTTGGGGTTCCGCCTTCCTACTACCCGGAGGGTTTTCCCCACAAACTCATCTTT
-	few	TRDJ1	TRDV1	CALGELREGAWEGPLRVTDKLIF	TGTGCTCTTGGGGAACTAAGAGAGGGGGCCTGGGAGGGCCCTCTCCGGGTAACCGATAAACTCATCTTT
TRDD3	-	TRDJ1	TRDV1	CALGEDAPYWGIRGKLIF	TGTGCTCTTGGGGAAGACGCCCCGTACTGGGGGATACGCGGTAAACTCATCTTT
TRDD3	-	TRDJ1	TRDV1	CALGERSPTCLYWGIKGTDKLIF	TGTGCTCTTGGGGAACGAAGTCCTACTTGTCTTTACTGGGGGATAAAAGGCACCGATAAACTCATCTTT
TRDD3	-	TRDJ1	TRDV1	CALGELPQTPVLGEKYTDKRIF	TGTGCTCTTGGGGAACTTCCACAAACCCCGGTACTGGGGGAGAAGTACACCGATAAACGCATCTTT
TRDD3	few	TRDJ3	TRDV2	CACDTGGSPSWDTRQMFF	TGTGCCTGTGACACTGGGGGATCCCCTTCCTGGGACACCCGACAGATGTTTTTC
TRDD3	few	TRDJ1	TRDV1	CALGECLDWGILATDKLIF	TGTGCTCTTGGGGAATGTCTAGACTGGGGGATACTGGCCACCGATAAACTCATCTTT
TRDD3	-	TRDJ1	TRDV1	CALGEYFRVLRPGGQLIF	TGTGCTCTTGGGGAATATTTCCGAGTCCTACGGCCTGGGGGACAACTCATCTTT
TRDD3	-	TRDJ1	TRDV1	CALGETHHPTLGDTVHTDKLIF	TGTGCTCTTGGGGAAACCCACCACCCTACACTGGGGGATACAGTCCACACCGATAAACTCATCTTT
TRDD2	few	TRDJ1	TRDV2	CACDHSYDTGTDKLIF	TGTGCCTGCGATCATTCCTACGATACTGGTACCGATAAACTCATCTTT